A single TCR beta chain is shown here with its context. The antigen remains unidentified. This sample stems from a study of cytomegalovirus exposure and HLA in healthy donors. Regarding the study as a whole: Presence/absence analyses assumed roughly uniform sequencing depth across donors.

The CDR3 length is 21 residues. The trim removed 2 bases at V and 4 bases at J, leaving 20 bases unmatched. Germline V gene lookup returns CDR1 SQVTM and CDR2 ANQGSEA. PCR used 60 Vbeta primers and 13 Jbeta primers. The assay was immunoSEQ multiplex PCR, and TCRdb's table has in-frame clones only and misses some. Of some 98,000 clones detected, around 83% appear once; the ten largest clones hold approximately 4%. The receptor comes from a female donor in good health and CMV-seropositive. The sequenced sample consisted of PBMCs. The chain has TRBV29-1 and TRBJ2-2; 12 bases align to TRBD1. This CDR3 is CSVETRSSGDRGPFGTGELFF. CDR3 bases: TGCAGCGTTGAAACCCGGTCCTCCGGGGACAGGGGGCCCTTCGGCACCGGGGAGCTGTTTTTT.